What follows describes a single T cell receptor beta chain. Its matching antigen is unknown. Autoimmune disease history or systemic immunosuppression led to patients being barred. This record belongs to a study of OX40 agonist ivuxolimab in advanced cancers. Study context: The patients' treatment was ivuxolimab, an agonistic anti-OX40 (CD134) antibody. At 0.01 to 10 mg/kg, ivuxolimab was administered intravenously to patients every 2 weeks.

Points from the study as a whole: Researchers report that CD8+ T cells had, on average, more expanded clones than CD4+.

The V end lost 4 bases, the J end lost 1 base, and 18 bases lay between the germline ends. This CDR3 has 16 residues. In germline, CDR1 is SGHKS, CDR2 YYEKEE (reference sequence). TCRdb's table, derived via immunoSEQ multiplex PCR, lists solely in-frame clones and lacks some. There are 15,000 to 25,000 clones in the sample; about four fifths occur only once, and approximately 10% lies in the top ten. This chain joins TRBV5-5 and TRBJ2-7; D may be TRBD1 (6 bases). The specimen comprised CD4+ or CD8+ T cells sorted from blood, sampled in a trial of the OX40 agonist ivuxolimab. This clonotype was sampled from an adult with an advanced solid tumor such as melanoma, head and neck, liver or kidney cancer. CDR3 sequence reads: CASSDNTGRSSYEQYF. DNA of the CDR3: TGTGCCAGCAGCGATAATACAGGGCGTTCTTCCTACGAGCAGTACTTC.